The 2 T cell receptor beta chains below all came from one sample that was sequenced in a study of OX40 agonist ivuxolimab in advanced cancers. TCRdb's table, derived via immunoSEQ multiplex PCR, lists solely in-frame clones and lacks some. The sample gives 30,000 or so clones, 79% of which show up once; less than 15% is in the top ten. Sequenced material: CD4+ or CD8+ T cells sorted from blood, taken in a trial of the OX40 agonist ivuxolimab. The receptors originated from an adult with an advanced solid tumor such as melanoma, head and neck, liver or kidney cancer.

CDR3 DNA sequence: TGTGCCAGCACCCCACACGGGGACTCTGGAAACACCATATATTTT. Protein product: CASTPHGDSGNTIYF. The chain uses TRBV5-6 and TRBJ1-3; no clear D. The CDR3 sequence is 15 residues long. CDR1 is SGHDT and CDR2 is YYEEEE in the germline V gene. Trimming removed 6 bases from V and 0 bases from J, with 13 bases in between.

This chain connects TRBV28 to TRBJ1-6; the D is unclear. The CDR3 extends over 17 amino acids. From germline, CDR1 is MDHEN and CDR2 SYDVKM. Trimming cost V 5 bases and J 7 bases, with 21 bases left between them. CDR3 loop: CASSPFQLRQHNSPLHF. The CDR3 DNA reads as TGTGCCAGCAGTCCCTTCCAATTAAGACAACACAATTCACCCCTCCACTTT.